This T cell receptor beta chain was recovered during a study of shared clonotypes between healthy human individuals. The donors were adults (healthy and HIV-negative) with no recent acute infections or vaccinations. Negatively enriched CD4+ T cells were divided by CD45RA into naive and memory. V was clipped by 6 bases and J by 0 bases, with 7 bases between them. This CDR3 is 13 amino acids long. From germline, CDR1 is LGHNT and CDR2 FRNRAP. The authors distributed each subset's genomic DNA evenly over several immunoSEQ plates. Methods used by the authors: Quality scores were absent from the junction-only immunoSEQ sequences, so filtering differed. The protocol was immunoSEQ multiplex PCR, while the TCRdb copy is restricted to in-frame clones and leaves out a portion. The DNA gave D and trimming, while V, J and clone size come from that table. This table holds a few million clones, approximately 90% found once.

Material for sequencing was naive CD4+ T cells sorted from blood. This sample's subset: CD45RA+ positively selected. The sequence derives from a man aged 18 to 29 in good health. V is TRBV12-5 and J is TRBJ2-3, with D unresolved. DNA for the CDR3: TGTGCTAGTGGCTTCGACAGCACAGATACGCAGTATTTT. This encodes CASGFDSTDTQYF.